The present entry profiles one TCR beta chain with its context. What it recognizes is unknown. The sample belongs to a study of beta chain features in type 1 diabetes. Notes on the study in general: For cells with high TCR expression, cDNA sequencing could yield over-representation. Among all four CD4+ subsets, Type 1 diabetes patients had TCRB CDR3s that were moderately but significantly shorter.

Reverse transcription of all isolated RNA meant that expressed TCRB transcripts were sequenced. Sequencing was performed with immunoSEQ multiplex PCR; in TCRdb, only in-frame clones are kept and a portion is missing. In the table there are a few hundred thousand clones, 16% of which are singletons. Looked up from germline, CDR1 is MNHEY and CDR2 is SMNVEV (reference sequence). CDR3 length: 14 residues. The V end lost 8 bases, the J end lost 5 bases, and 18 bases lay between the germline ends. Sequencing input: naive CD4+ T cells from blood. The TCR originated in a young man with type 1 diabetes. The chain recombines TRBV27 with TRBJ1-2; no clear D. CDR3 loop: CASGREALSYGYTF. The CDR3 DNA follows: TGTGCCAGCGGAAGGGAAGCTCTCAGTTATGGCTACACCTTC.